This TCR beta chain was captured in a study of OX40 agonist ivuxolimab in advanced cancers. Regarding the research as a whole: Ivuxolimab was an agonistic, fully human IgG2 monoclonal antibody directed against OX40 (CD134), a costimulatory receptor. In the dose-escalation cohort, approximately 83% of patients were male, and the mean age was approximately 60 years with a range of roughly 20 to 79. Three dose-escalation patients achieved partial responses, one with hepatocellular carcinoma and two with cutaneous melanoma. Intravenous ivuxolimab was administered to patients every 2 weeks at six dose levels: 0.01, 0.1, 0.3, 1.5, 3 and 10 mg/kg. The point of sequencing TCRbeta in the periphery was to test whether ivuxolimab changed TCR sequence diversity and drove clonal T-cell expansion. Of the 50 to 55 dose-escalation patients, hepatocellular carcinoma was present in approximately 20, melanoma in approximately 15, renal cell carcinoma in 9 and head and neck cancer in 9. Patients were allowed to have had prior anti-PD-1, anti-PD-L1 or anti-CTLA-4 therapy, and approximately 40% of the dose-escalation patients had been treated with checkpoint inhibitors. The paper covers the monotherapy dose-escalation part of the phase I ivuxolimab trial, which included N of about 56 patients. The paper as a whole reports these results and caveats: At doses of 0.1 to 3.0 mg/kg, clonal expansion of both CD4+ and CD8+ T cells in blood was seen between baseline and week 6. On average, CD8+ T cells showed more expanded clones than CD4+ T cells after ivuxolimab. Low levels of normalized T-cell clonal expansion were also seen in some patients who did not respond. In the 0.1-3.0 mg/kg groups, partial responders were among the patients with the lowest normalized peripheral clonal expansion, particularly in CD8+ T cells. Antigen specificity was not determined for the clonally expanded peripheral T cells.

From a lookup of the germline V gene (reference sequence), CDR1 and CDR2 are LNHDA and SQIVND. The CDR3 has 13 amino acids, counting the end cysteine and phenylalanine. The sequence is cut down to CDR3 DNA, 39 bases in frame from base 1. V drops 8 bases and J drops 8 bases, leaving 15 bases in between. As concerns this clone: No antigen is known for it. One base away there is no much larger clone; base qualities are not given.

The trial excluded patients who had a history of autoimmune disease or were on systemic immunosuppression. In every dose cohort, peripheral blood was drawn for TCR sequencing at baseline, cycle 4 day 1, and cycle 7 day 1. The samples were drawn from a first-in-human, open-label, multicenter phase I dose-escalation trial of ivuxolimab. The trial enrolled adults with locally advanced or metastatic head and neck squamous cell, hepatocellular, melanoma or renal cell carcinoma. Before TCR sequencing, CD4+ T cells and CD8+ T cells from peripheral blood were sorted into separate populations. To sequence the TCRbeta CDR3 region, genomic DNA was isolated from the sorted cells. TCRbeta CDR3 regions were sequenced using the immunoSEQ Assay. Sourced from immuneACCESS, this table was stored by TCRdb with only in-frame sequences that have V and J called. A share of the clones is absent; for the studies checked, an unresolved V gene accounts for under half, and the remainder has no known explanation. Present in this sample are roughly 56,000 clones, around 85% of which were seen just once. The ten largest clonotypes hold about 1% of the sample.

Here the sequenced sample was CD4+ or CD8+ T cells sorted from blood, taken in a trial of the OX40 agonist ivuxolimab. This clonotype was obtained from an adult with an advanced solid tumor such as melanoma, head and neck, liver or kidney cancer. The V gene is TRBV19 and the J gene is TRBJ1-4, with no confident D gene call. The CDR3 reads as follows: CASGGLVKEKLFF. The nucleotide sequence reads TGTGCCAGTGGTGGGTTAGTAAAGGAAAAACTGTTTTTT.